The entry below gives a single T cell receptor beta chain sequence along with its context. Its antigen is still unknown. This record belongs to a study of cytomegalovirus exposure and HLA in healthy donors. CDR3 length: 15 residues. In germline, CDR1 is LGHNA, CDR2 YNFKEQ. The J segment lost 2 bases and the V segment lost 5 bases, leaving 7 bases of the junction unmatched. Overall study results and limits: Among CMV-associated TCR beta chains, most appeared HLA-restricted in a later analysis. Later analysis demonstrated an association between a missense DCLRE1C variant and TCR beta V- and J-gene trimming.

The PCR had 60 Vbeta and 13 Jbeta primers. Profiling relied on immunoSEQ multiplex PCR, and the TCRdb table lists in-frame clones only, not all of them. This table has under 110,000 clones, about two thirds appearing once. V usage is TRBV4-2 and J usage is TRBJ2-3; 7 bases match TRBD1. This clonotype originated in a female donor in good health and CMV-seronegative. Sequencing input: PBMCs. CDR3 residues: CASSSGGKDTDTQYF. The DNA of the CDR3 is TGTGCCAGCAGCTCAGGGGGAAAGGACACAGATACGCAGTATTTT.